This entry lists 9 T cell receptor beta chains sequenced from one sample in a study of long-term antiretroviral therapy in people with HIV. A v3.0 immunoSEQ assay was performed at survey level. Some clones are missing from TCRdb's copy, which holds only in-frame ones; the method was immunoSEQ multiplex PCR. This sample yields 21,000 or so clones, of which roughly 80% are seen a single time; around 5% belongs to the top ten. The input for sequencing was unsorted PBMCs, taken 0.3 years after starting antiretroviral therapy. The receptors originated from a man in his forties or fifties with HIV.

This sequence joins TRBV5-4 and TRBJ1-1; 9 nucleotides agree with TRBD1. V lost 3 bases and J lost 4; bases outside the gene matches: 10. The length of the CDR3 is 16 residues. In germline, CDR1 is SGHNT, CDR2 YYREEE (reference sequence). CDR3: CASSSSTGGIGTEAFF. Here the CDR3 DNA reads TGTGCCAGCAGCTCATCTACAGGGGGCATAGGCACTGAAGCTTTCTTT.

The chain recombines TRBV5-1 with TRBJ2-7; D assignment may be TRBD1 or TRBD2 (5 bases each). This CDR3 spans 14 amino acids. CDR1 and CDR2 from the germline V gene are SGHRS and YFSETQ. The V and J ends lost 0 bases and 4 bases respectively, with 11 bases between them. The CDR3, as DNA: TGCGCCAGCAGCTTGGGGGGCAGGGAGTACGAGCAGTACTTC. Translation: CASSLGGREYEQYF.

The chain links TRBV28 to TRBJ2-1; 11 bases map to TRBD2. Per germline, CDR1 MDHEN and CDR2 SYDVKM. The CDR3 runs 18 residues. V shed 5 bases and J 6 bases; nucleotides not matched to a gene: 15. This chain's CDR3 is CASSKHRSGRAWFNEQFF. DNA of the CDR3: TGTGCCAGCAGTAAACATCGTAGCGGGAGGGCCTGGTTCAATGAGCAGTTCTTC.

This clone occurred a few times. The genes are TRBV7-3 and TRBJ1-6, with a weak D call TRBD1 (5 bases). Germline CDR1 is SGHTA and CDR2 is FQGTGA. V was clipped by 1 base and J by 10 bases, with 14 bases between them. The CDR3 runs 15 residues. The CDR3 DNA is TGTGCCAGCAGCTTAAATTCAGGGAGAGGGTCACCCCTCCACTTT. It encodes CASSLNSGRGSPLHF.

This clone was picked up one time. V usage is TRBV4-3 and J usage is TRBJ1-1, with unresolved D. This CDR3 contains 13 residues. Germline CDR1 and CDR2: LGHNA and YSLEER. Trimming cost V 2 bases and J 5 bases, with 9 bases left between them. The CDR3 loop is CASSQWGDTEAFF. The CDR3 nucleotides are TGCGCCAGCAGCCAATGGGGAGATACTGAAGCTTTCTTT.

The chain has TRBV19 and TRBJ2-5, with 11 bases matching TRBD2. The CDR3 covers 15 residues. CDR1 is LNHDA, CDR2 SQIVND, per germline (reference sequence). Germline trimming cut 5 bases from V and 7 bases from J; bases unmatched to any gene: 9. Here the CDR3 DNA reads TGTGCCAGTAGTCCGACTAGCGGGACCGCGGCGACCCAGTACTTC. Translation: CASSPTSGTAATQYF.

The DNA of the CDR3 is TGCGCCAGCAGTATTGCTGGTGAAGCTTTCTTT. Amino acid sequence: CASSIAGEAFF. V and J are TRBV5-1 and TRBJ1-1; D ambiguous. CDR1 and CDR2 (germline): SGHRS, YFSETQ. The CDR3 spans 11 residues. V gave up 5 bases and J gave up 7 bases, with 9 bases separating them.

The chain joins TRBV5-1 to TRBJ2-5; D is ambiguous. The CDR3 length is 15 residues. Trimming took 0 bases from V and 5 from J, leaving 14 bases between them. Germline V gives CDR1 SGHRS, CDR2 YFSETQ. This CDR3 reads CASSLEGSEVETQYF. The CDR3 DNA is TGCGCCAGCAGCTTGGAGGGATCAGAAGTGGAGACCCAGTACTTC.

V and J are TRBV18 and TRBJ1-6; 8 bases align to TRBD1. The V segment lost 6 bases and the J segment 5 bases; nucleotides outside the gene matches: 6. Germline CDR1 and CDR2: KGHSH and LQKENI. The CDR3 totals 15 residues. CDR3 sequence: CASSLRDRNNSPLHF. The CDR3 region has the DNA TGTGCCAGCTCCCTTAGGGACAGGAATAATTCACCCCTCCACTTT.